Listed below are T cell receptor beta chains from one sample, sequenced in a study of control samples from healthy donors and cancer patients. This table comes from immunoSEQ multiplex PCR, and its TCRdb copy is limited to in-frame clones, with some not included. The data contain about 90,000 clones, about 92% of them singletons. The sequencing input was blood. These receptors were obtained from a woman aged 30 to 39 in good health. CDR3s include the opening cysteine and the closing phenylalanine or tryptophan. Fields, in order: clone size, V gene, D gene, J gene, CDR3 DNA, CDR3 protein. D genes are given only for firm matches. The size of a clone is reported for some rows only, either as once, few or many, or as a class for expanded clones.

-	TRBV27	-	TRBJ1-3	TGTGCCAGCAGTCCCTCCGGGGCTGGAAACACCATATATTTT	CASSPSGAGNTIYF
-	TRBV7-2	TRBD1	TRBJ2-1	TGTGCCAGCAGCTCCCTGGGACAGCACTACAATGAGCAGTTCTTC	CASSSLGQHYNEQFF
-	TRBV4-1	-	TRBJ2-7	TGCGCCAGCAGCCAACCCGCAAGATCCTACGAGCAGTACTTC	CASSQPARSYEQYF
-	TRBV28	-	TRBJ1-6	TGTGCCAGCAGTCTTCTCATAACAGGGAGTTATAATTCACCCCTCCACTTT	CASSLLITGSYNSPLHF
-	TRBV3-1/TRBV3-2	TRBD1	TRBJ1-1	TGTGCCAGCAGCCAAGCAAGCCGGACAGGGAACACTGAAGCTTTCTTT	CASSQASRTGNTEAFF
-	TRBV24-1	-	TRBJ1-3	TGTGCCACCAGTGATTTGCAAATCACTCGGGGCAGGGACACCATATATTTT	CATSDLQITRGRDTIYF
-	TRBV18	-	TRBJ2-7	TGTGCCAGCTCACAGGACTCCTACGAGCAGTACTTC	CASSQDSYEQYF
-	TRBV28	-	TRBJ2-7	TGTGCCAGCAGTTTGGTCAGGGGACACGAGCAGTACTTC	CASSLVRGHEQYF
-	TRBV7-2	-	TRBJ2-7	TGTGCCAGCAGTTTGAGTTACGAGCAGTACTTC	CASSLSYEQYF
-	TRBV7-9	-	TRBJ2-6	TGTGCCAGCAGCCCCAGGACAGGAGGGTCTGGGGCCAACGTCCTGACTTTC	CASSPRTGGSGANVLTF
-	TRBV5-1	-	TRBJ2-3	TGCGCCAGCAGCTTGCGGGGAAGGGGCACAGATACGCAGTATTTT	CASSLRGRGTDTQYF
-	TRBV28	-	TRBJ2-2	TGTGCCAGCAGTTTAAAGAGGATTACCGGGGAGCTGTTTTTT	CASSLKRITGELFF
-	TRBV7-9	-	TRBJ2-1	TGTGCCAGCAGCTTATACGCGGAGAGCGCTGAGCAGTTCTTC	CASSLYAESAEQFF
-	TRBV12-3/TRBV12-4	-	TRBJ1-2	TGTGCCAGCACCCAGGGGTACGGCTACACCTTC	CASTQGYGYTF
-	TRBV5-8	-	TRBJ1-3	TGTGCCAGCAGCTTCTCGGCTAGCTCTGGAAACACCATATATTTT	CASSFSASSGNTIYF
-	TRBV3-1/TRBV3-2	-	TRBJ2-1	TGTGCCAGCAGCCAGAGGTCCGGACTCTCCCCTTACAATGAGCAGTTCTTC	CASSQRSGLSPYNEQFF
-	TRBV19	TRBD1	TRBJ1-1	TGTGCCAGTAGGGGGACAGGGGTAGAAACTGAAGCTTTCTTT	CASRGTGVETEAFF
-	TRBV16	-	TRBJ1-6	TGTGCCAGCAGCCGTAAATTCATAACCGGTTCACCCCTCCACTTT	CASSRKFITGSPLHF
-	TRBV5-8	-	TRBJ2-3	TGTGCCAGCAGCTTGGCCGGCAGATCCACAGATACGCAGTATTTT	CASSLAGRSTDTQYF
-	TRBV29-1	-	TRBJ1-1	TGCAGCGTTCACGGACGGTCGAACACTGAAGCTTTCTTT	CSVHGRSNTEAFF
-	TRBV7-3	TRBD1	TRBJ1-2	TGTGCCAGCAGCTTAACTGGGGACAGTGGACTGAATGGCTACACCTTC	CASSLTGDSGLNGYTF
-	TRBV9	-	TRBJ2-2	TGTGCCAGCAGCGTAGTTGTGAACACCGGGGAGCTGTTTTTT	CASSVVVNTGELFF
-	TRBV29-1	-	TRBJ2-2	TGCAGCGCCCCGGTGGGGACCGGGGAGCTGTTTTTT	CSAPVGTGELFF
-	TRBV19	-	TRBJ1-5	TGTGCCAGTAGTATAGATTCTTGGGATTTGGGCAATCAGCCCCAGCATTTT	CASSIDSWDLGNQPQHF
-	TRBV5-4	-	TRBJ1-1	TGTGCCAGCAGCTTGGCCGGAGTGGGCGAAGCTTTCTTT	CASSLAGVGEAFF
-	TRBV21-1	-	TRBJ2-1	TGTGCCAGCAGCAAGGTAAGGACAGGAGCCTACAATGAGCAGTTCTTC	CASSKVRTGAYNEQFF
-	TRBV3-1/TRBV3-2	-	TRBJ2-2	TGTGCCAGCAGCCGGGTCGGGGAGCTGTTTTTT	CASSRVGELFF
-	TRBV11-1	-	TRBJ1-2	TGTGCCAGCAGCTTACGAGGAGGAGGCTACACCTTC	CASSLRGGGYTF
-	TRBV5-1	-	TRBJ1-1	TGCGCCAGCAGCCGAGGGGTAGGCAAGAACACTGAAGCTTTCTTT	CASSRGVGKNTEAFF
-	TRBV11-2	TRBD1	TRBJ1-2	TGTGCCAGCAGCTTAGCAGGGGGCGATGGCTACACCTTC	CASSLAGGDGYTF
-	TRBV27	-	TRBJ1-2	TGTGCCAGCAGTTTGTCAAGCGGGGGCGGGTATGGCTACACCTTC	CASSLSSGGGYGYTF
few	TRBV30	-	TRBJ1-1	TGTGCCTGGAGTGCCTATCTGGGCGGCAACACTGAAGCTTTCTTT	CAWSAYLGGNTEAFF
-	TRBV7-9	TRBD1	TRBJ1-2	TGTGCCAGCAGCAAAGACAGGGAAATCTATGGCTACACCTTC	CASSKDREIYGYTF
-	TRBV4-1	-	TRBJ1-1	TGCGCCAGCAGCCAAGGTCGGGGGGAGAACACTGAAGCTTTCTTT	CASSQGRGENTEAFF
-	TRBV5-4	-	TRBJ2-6	TGTGCCAGCAGCGCTACAGGGACCGGGGCCAACGTCCTGACTTTC	CASSATGTGANVLTF
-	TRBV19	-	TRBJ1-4	TGTGCCAGTCGGCCCCTTTCAGGGCGAGAAAAACTGTTTTTT	CASRPLSGREKLFF
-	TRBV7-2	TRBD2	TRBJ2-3	TGTGCCAGCAGCTTACTAGCGGGAGGCACAGATACGCAGTATTTT	CASSLLAGGTDTQYF
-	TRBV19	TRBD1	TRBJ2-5	TGTGCCAGTAGTCCCACGACAGGGTTTCAAGAGACCCAGTACTTC	CASSPTTGFQETQYF
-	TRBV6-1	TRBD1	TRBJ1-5	TGTGCCAGCAGTGGGCAGGACAGGGGACCCTCCCCCAATCAGCCCCAGCATTTT	CASSGQDRGPSPNQPQHF
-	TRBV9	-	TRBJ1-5	TGTGCCAGCAGCGTTGGCCGGGATCAGCCCCAGCATTTT	CASSVGRDQPQHF
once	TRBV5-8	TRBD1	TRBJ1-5	TGTGCCAGCAGCTTAGACAGGGCGCTTCAGCCCCAGCATTTT	CASSLDRALQPQHF
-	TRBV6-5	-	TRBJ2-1	TGTGCCAGCAGTTACGGTGGGACGGGCAATGAGCAGTTCTTC	CASSYGGTGNEQFF
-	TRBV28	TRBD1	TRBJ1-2	TGTGCCACCCTACAGGACAGGGCCTATGGCTACACCTTC	CATLQDRAYGYTF
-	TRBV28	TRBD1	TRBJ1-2	TGTGCCAGCAGTGGAGCCAACAGGGGGCTTATCTATGGCTACACCTTC	CASSGANRGLIYGYTF
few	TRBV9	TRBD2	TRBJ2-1	TGTGCCAGCAGCGCAGTAGCGGGGGGCCTCCAGGATGAGCAGTTCTTC	CASSAVAGGLQDEQFF
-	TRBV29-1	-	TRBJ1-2	TGCAGCGTTGAAGGAAAGGGAACCAATGGCTACACCTTC	CSVEGKGTNGYTF
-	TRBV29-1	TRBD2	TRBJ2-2	TGCAGCGTTGAGACGGGAGGGCTGGCCACCGGGGAGCTGTTTTTT	CSVETGGLATGELFF
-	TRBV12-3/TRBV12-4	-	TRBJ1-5	TGTGCCAGCAGTTTACGGCTCAATCAGCCCCAGCATTTT	CASSLRLNQPQHF
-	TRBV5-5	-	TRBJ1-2	TGTGCCAGCAGCCGGACAGTTAACTATGGCTACACCTTC	CASSRTVNYGYTF
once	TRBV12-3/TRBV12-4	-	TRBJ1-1	TGTGCCAGCAGTTTAGCGCTCCGGATTGAGGCTTTCTTT	CASSLALRIEAFF
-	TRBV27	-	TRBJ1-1	TGTGCCAGCAGTTTAGAGGGGATGTACACTGAAGCTTTCTTT	CASSLEGMYTEAFF
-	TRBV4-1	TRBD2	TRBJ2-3	TGCGCCAGCAGCCAAGATCGACTAGCCTCCAGCACAGATACGCAGTATTTT	CASSQDRLASSTDTQYF
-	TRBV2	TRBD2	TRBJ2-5	TGTGCCAGCAGAGGGACTAGGGAAGAGACCCAGTACTTC	CASRGTREETQYF
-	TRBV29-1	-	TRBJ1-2	TGCAGCGTTAAGGAGGGGCCTAATCACTATGGCTACACCTTC	CSVKEGPNHYGYTF
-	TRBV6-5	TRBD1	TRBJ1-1	TGTGCCAGCAGAATGGGACAGGGGATGGGAACTGAAGCTTTCTTT	CASRMGQGMGTEAFF
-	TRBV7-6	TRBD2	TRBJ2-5	TGTGCCAGCAGCGACAAAAGGACTAGAGAAGAGACCCAGTACTTC	CASSDKRTREETQYF
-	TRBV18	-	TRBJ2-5	TGTGCCAGCTCACCACCGTCAGGGAGAGAGACCCAGTACTTC	CASSPPSGRETQYF
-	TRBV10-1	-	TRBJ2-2	TGCGCCAGCAGTGAGTTCGGTCTGGACACCGGGGAGCTGTTTTTT	CASSEFGLDTGELFF
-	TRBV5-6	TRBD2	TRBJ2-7	TGTGCCAGCAGAACTAGCGGGAGGATCTACGAGCAGTACTTC	CASRTSGRIYEQYF
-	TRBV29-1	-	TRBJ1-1	TGCAGCGTTTCGGGACTCATGAACACTGAAGCTTTCTTT	CSVSGLMNTEAFF